This T cell receptor (beta chain) comes out of a study of T cells in Graves' hyperthyroidism and ophthalmopathy. About the study: It was at initial diagnosis, before any treatment, that peripheral blood was collected.

Notes on this clonotype: Antigen specificity is unknown.

Researchers took RNA transcripts and amplified the TCR beta CDR3 regions from them. HTBI primers drove first-round RT-PCR of the TCR CDR3. One entry per CDR3 protein, called by TCRdb with MiXCR from the multiplex PCR reads. The sample shows hundreds of thousands of distinct CDR3 sequences, around 14% of them seen only once. Patients were aged 18 to 65, had disease duration under 2 months, and had newly diagnosed hyperthyroidism. The study left out patients who had uncontrolled infection, other autoimmune disease, pregnancy or lactation. CDR1 SGHVS and CDR2 FNYEAQ come from the germline V gene. The CDR3 spans 16 residues. V lost 1 base and J lost 0, with 10 bases in between. Notes on the study in general: Blood also contained most expanded thyroid clonotypes above 0.001.

The chain employs TRBV7-6 and TRBJ2-1, with D perhaps TRBD2 (6 bases). Sequenced sample: blood. The TCR comes from a woman under 40 with Graves' hyperthyroidism. The CDR3 DNA follows: TGTGCCAGCAGCTTAGAGCGGGCACCCTCCTACAATGAGCAGTTCTTC. It codes for CASSLERAPSYNEQFF.